This paragraph reports one T cell receptor (beta chain). Its specific antigen is unknown. The record has no base qualities; no much larger clone is one base away. The CDR3 regions of human TCRbeta chains were subjected to immunosequencing. From the authors' description of their analysis: TCRs in the repertoires were matched against a reference library of SARS-CoV-2-specific TCRs that had been generated with the MIRA antigen-specificity platform. Breadth was defined as the fraction of unique TCRs that were SARS-CoV-2-associated, and depth was defined as the fraction of total T cells that were SARS-CoV-2-associated. Each spike-specific TCR was assigned to its reactive spike region and to a CD4 or CD8 class using the MIRA data. Log10-transformed breadth and depth values were compared by one-way ANOVA with Sidak's multiple comparisons tests. TCRdb stores this immuneACCESS table with in-frame sequences only. Part of the clones is absent; in the studies checked, under half of the shortfall reflects unresolved V genes, and no reason is known for the rest. Clone size and the V and J calls come from that table; the DNA yielded D and trimming. Counted in this sample were 150,000 or so clones; about 90% of them appeared once. Of the sample, about 3.8% falls within the top ten clones.

This sample was taken from a study of T cell responses to AZD1222 COVID-19 vaccine (dated by TCRdb to about 2021). For context, the study as a whole: TCR sequencing was performed for some 250 trial participants, of whom 200 to 220 were given two doses of AZD1222 and 26 were given two doses of MenACWY control vaccine. Trial participants were enrolled by age into 18-55, 56-69 and 70-plus year subgroups, with approximately 150, 30 and 60 TCR-sequenced participants respectively.

Results the study describes overall, beyond this receptor: Participants were mostly white British and included more females than males, and it was suggested by the authors that clonal diversity may have been underestimated. Nearly half of unique spike-specific TCRs reportedly recognized epitopes outside regions mutated in the B.1.351 and B.1.1.7 variants. Conclusions about previously exposed vaccinees were limited because only a handful of AZD1222 recipients were SARS-CoV-2 seropositive at baseline. The 56-69-year group was small, and its depth increase did not reach significance, likely because of low power. Because no day 14 peak-response samples were available, the repertoires could be characterized only after the peak T cell response. CD4 TCRs associated with the vaccine covered the entire spike protein, and the dominant responses were in regions 160-218 and 743-854. After two AZD1222 doses, both the breadth and the depth of spike-specific TCRs were significantly higher than at day 0 and than in MenACWY recipients.

The time point label of this sample denotes: about 28 days (+/-7) after the second vaccine dose. Because spike-specific TCR depth and breadth did not differ between the two schedules, AZD1222 recipients who got a second dose at roughly 4 weeks were pooled with those who got a second dose at roughly 12 weeks. Samples from vaccinated people were obtained from the UK trials COV001 and COV002, which included a single-blind randomized controlled phase 2/3 trial of AZD1222 (ChAdOx1 nCoV-19) in healthy adults. For TCRbeta chain sequencing, PBMC samples were collected from trial participants at day 0 and at day 28 after the second dose. Sequencing was performed on peripheral blood, taken 28 days after the second AZD1222 dose. This TCR came from an adult who received the AZD1222 COVID-19 vaccine.

The sequenced DNA: TGTGCCAGCAGCTTAGCGGGACGCCGTTTTGAGACCCAGTACTTC. The encoded protein is CASSLAGRRFETQYF. The rearranged segments are TRBV7-2 and TRBJ2-5; the D assignment is uncertain and may be TRBD1 or TRBD2, with 5 bases supporting each. Deletion took 0 bases off V and 5 bases off J, with a span of 13 bases between the germline ends. The germline V gene yields SGHTA for CDR1 and FQGNSA for CDR2. Including cysteine and phenylalanine, the CDR3 has 15 amino acids. Just the 45-base CDR3 DNA is kept, in frame starting at base 1. Supplemented by the reference TRBV7-2 and TRBJ2-5 proteins around the CDR3, the complete variable domain is GAGVSQSPSNKVTEKGKDVELRCDPISGHTALYWYRQSLGQGLEFLIYFQGNSAPDKSGLPSDRFSAERTGGSVSTLTIQRTQQEDSAVYLCASSLAGRRFETQYFGPGTRLLVL.